A selection of T cell receptor beta chains follows, all from one sample in a study of T cell repertoires in cytomegalovirus infection. No antigen is known for these receptors. TCRdb recomputed calls from the reads with MiXCR, one row per CDR3 protein. The sample holds about 150,000 distinct CDR3 sequences; roughly 32% are singletons and the top ten take 45% to 55%. The source was CD8+ T cells from cultured PBMCs, collected from culture after CMV antigen stimulation. These receptors were taken from a human donor in good health (CMV status not recorded). Some clones in this sample may be carry-over from other donors' samples. The CDR3 runs from the conserved cysteine through the conserved F or W. A D gene is named only where the DNA matches it firmly. Clone size is shown for a subset of rows, as once, few, many or a class of expanded clone.

clone size: once
J gene: TRBJ2-1
V gene: TRBV20-1
D gene: TRBD2
CDR3 protein: CSARVLADYNEQFF
CDR3 DNA: TGCAGTGCTCGAGTCCTAGCGGACTACAATGAGCAGTTCTTC

clone size: -
J gene: TRBJ2-5
V gene: TRBV11-2
D gene: TRBD2
CDR3 protein: CASSWGLAGGQETQYF
CDR3 DNA: TGTGCCAGCAGCTGGGGCCTAGCGGGGGGCCAAGAGACCCAGTACTTC

clone size: few
J gene: TRBJ2-3
V gene: TRBV7-9
D gene: -
CDR3 protein: CASSLAATDTQYF
CDR3 DNA: TGTGCCAGCAGCTTAGCTGCTACAGATACGCAGTATTTT

clone size: few
J gene: TRBJ2-5
V gene: TRBV4-1
D gene: -
CDR3 protein: CASSQDIGGRHGWETQYF
CDR3 DNA: TGCGCCAGCAGCCAAGATATCGGGGGGCGCCACGGTTGGGAGACCCAGTACTTC

clone size: many
J gene: TRBJ2-7
V gene: TRBV7-2
D gene: -
CDR3 protein: CASSPAGPSYEQYF
CDR3 DNA: TGTGCCAGCAGTCCTGCGGGACCTTCCTACGAGCAGTACTTC

clone size: -
J gene: TRBJ2-1
V gene: TRBV20-1
D gene: TRBD1
CDR3 protein: CSAFRDRGIHEQFF
CDR3 DNA: TGCAGTGCTTTCCGGGACAGGGGGATCCATGAGCAGTTCTTC

clone size: few
J gene: TRBJ2-1
V gene: TRBV2
D gene: -
CDR3 protein: CASTQIKTNYNEQFF
CDR3 DNA: TGTGCCAGCACCCAAATCAAGACCAACTACAATGAGCAGTTCTTC

clone size: many
J gene: TRBJ2-3
V gene: TRBV6-5
D gene: TRBD2
CDR3 protein: CASSYSGGGNTDTQYF
CDR3 DNA: TGTGCCAGCAGTTACTCGGGCGGGGGTAACACAGATACGCAGTATTTT

clone size: -
J gene: TRBJ1-1
V gene: TRBV19
D gene: -
CDR3 protein: CASSIGGTANTEAFF
CDR3 DNA: TGTGCCAGTAGTATAGGGGGGACGGCGAACACTGAAGCTTTCTTT

clone size: few
J gene: TRBJ2-5
V gene: TRBV7-9
D gene: -
CDR3 protein: CASSDEYQETQYF
CDR3 DNA: TGTGCCAGCAGCGACGAGTACCAAGAGACCCAGTACTTC

clone size: -
J gene: TRBJ1-1
V gene: TRBV11-1
D gene: -
CDR3 protein: CASSLGEGGTEAFF
CDR3 DNA: TGTGCCAGCAGCTTAGGAGAGGGAGGGACTGAAGCTTTCTTT

clone size: -
J gene: TRBJ1-6
V gene: TRBV12-3/TRBV12-4
D gene: TRBD1
CDR3 protein: CASSRDRGYNSPLHF
CDR3 DNA: TGTGCCAGCAGCCGTGACAGGGGCTATAATTCACCCCTCCACTTT

clone size: -
J gene: TRBJ2-1
V gene: TRBV20-1
D gene: TRBD2
CDR3 protein: CSATLAGSYNEQFF
CDR3 DNA: TGCAGTGCTACTTTAGCGGGGTCCTACAATGAGCAGTTCTTC

clone size: many
J gene: TRBJ2-1
V gene: TRBV6-6
D gene: TRBD1
CDR3 protein: CASSFRDRGRNEQFF
CDR3 DNA: TGTGCCAGCAGCTTCCGGGACAGGGGAAGGAATGAGCAGTTCTTC